These 16 T cell receptor beta chains share one sample of origin, sequenced in a study of T-cell reconstitution after alpha-beta-depleted transplantation in children. A TCRbeta library incorporating unique molecular identifiers was prepared. One entry per CDR3 protein, called by TCRdb with MiXCR from the PCR reads. The profile shows 400,000 to 500,000 distinct CDR3 sequences, roughly 10% of them singletons. The sequences come from PBMCs from the stem cell graft donor, collected from the stem cell graft. The source of these receptors is a human donor who donated a stem cell graft to a child with acute myeloid leukemia.

This chain connects TRBV7-2 to TRBJ1-4; no reliable D call. V was shortened by 5 bases and J by 7 bases, with 17 bases between the two germline ends. The germline V gene encodes CDR1 SGHTA and CDR2 FQGNSA. CDR3 length: 15 residues. CDR3 sequence reads: CASSTRRSAGEKLFF. The CDR3, as DNA: TGTGCCAGCAGCACCCGGCGGTCGGCGGGTGAAAAACTGTTTTTT.

This clonotype has more than one count but fewer than ten. V is TRBV28 and J is TRBJ2-1, with TRBD2 matching 15 bases. CDR1 and CDR2 (germline): MDHEN, SYDVKM. This CDR3 has 15 amino acids. The ends lost 2 bases at V and 9 bases at J; junction bases unmatched: 2. The CDR3 sequence: CASSLVGLAGGEQFF. In DNA, the CDR3 is TGTGCCAGCAGTTTAGTGGGACTAGCGGGAGGTGAGCAGTTCTTC.

At least ten counts were recorded for this clonotype. The chain combines TRBV3-1 with TRBJ1-2, with D possibly TRBD1 on 5 matching bases. Germline V gives CDR1 LGHDT, CDR2 YNNKEL (reference sequence). This CDR3 spans 14 amino acids. Trimming removed 3 bases from V and 1 base from J, with 9 bases in between. The DNA of the CDR3 is TGTGCCAGCAGCCACGACAGCTTTAACTATGGCTACACCTTC. Translation: CASSHDSFNYGYTF.

This clonotype has ten or more counts. V usage is TRBV5-5 and J usage is TRBJ1-5; D remains unclear. Germline V gene lookup returns CDR1 SGHKS and CDR2 YYEKEE (reference sequence). This CDR3 is 15 amino acids long. The V end lost 2 bases, the J end lost 1 base, and 10 bases lay between the germline ends. The CDR3 loop reads CASSFGGVSNQPQHF. CDR3 DNA sequence: TGTGCCAGCAGCTTTGGCGGGGTAAGCAATCAGCCCCAGCATTTT.

The J gene is TRBJ2-3, the V gene TRBV29-1, with TRBD2 matching over 13 bases. The CDR3 sequence is 16 residues long. The ends lost 2 bases at V and 2 bases at J; junction bases unmatched: 4. Per the germline V gene, CDR1 is SQVTM and CDR2 is ANQGSEA. CDR3 DNA: TGCAGCGTTGAAACTGGACTAGCGGGAGCCACAGATACGCAGTATTTT. It translates to CSVETGLAGATDTQYF.

This sequence joins TRBV6-5 and TRBJ1-5, with a tentative D call TRBD1 (6 bases). This CDR3 has 15 amino acids. Germline CDR1 reads MNHEY; CDR2 reads SVGAGI. Between the trimmed V and J ends, which lost 4 bases and 2 bases, there was a span of 12 bases. This chain's CDR3 is CASSLRGRGNQPQHF. As DNA, the CDR3 is TGTGCCAGCAGTTTAAGGGGGAGGGGCAATCAGCCCCAGCATTTT.

This clonotype was picked up a small number of times. J is TRBJ2-3 and V is TRBV6-5; D remains ambiguous. The V and J ends lost 4 bases and 0 bases respectively, with 11 bases between them. Looked up from germline, CDR1 is MNHEY and CDR2 is SVGAGI. The CDR3 has 15 amino acids. The CDR3 protein is CASSSTGTSTDTQYF. For the CDR3, the DNA is TGTGCCAGCAGTTCGACGGGTACTAGCACAGATACGCAGTATTTT.

The chain combines TRBV12-3 or TRBV12-4 with TRBJ1-6; D gene unclear. The CDR3 has 11 residues. The ends were cut back, 6 bases at V and 10 bases at J, with 7 bases in the middle. The CDR3 sequence is CASSVNSPLHF. DNA for the CDR3: TGTGCCAGCAGCGTAAACTCACCCCTCCACTTT.

This clonotype occurred a few times. This chain uses TRBV6-5 with TRBJ2-6, with D possibly being TRBD1 (6 bases). The germline V gene encodes CDR1 MNHEY and CDR2 SVGAGI. CDR3 length: 18 residues. V lost 0 bases and J 2 bases, leaving 14 bases between the germline ends. CDR3 protein: CASSYSRVQGPGANVLTF. Written as DNA, the CDR3 is TGTGCCAGCAGTTACTCTCGGGTCCAGGGGCCTGGGGCCAACGTCCTGACTTTC.

This clonotype was seen ten or more times. The chain combines TRBV12-3 or TRBV12-4 with TRBJ1-1; D unresolved. The CDR3 length is 14 residues. The V and J ends lost 6 bases and 4 bases respectively, with 15 bases between them. The CDR3, as DNA: TGTGCCAGCAGCCAAACACACGGAGTCACTGAAGCTTTCTTT. Amino acids: CASSQTHGVTEAFF.

This clonotype was found a few times. The gene calls are TRBV7-2 and TRBJ1-1, with D uncertain. The CDR3 spans 12 residues. V lost 4 bases and J 11 bases, leaving 14 bases between the germline ends. CDR1 and CDR2 (germline): SGHTA, FQGNSA. The CDR3 nucleotides are TGTGCCAGCAGCTCTTGGGATGGCTGGGCTTTCTTT. Translation: CASSSWDGWAFF. The whole variable domain, remainder taken from reference TRBV7-2 and TRBJ1-1, is GAGVSQSPSNKVTEKGKDVELRCDPISGHTALYWYRQSLGQGLEFLIYFQGNSAPDKSGLPSDRFSAERTGGSVSTLTIQRTQQEDSAVYLCASSSWDGWAFFGQGTRLTVV.

This clonotype was detected ten times or more. This chain joins TRBV2 and TRBJ2-5, with TRBD1 matching over 9 bases. Unmatched junction bases numbered 2, after V lost 7 bases and J lost 5 bases. Germline V gives CDR1 SNHLY, CDR2 FYNNEI. The CDR3 extends over 12 amino acids. The CDR3 here is CASMGTGETQYF. CDR3 in DNA: TGTGCCAGCATGGGGACAGGGGAGACCCAGTACTTC. Based on the CDR3 plus reference TRBV2 and TRBJ2-5, the full variable domain is EPEVTQTPSHQVTQMGQEVILRCVPISNHLYFYWYRQILGQKVEFLVSFYNNEISEKSEIFDDQFSVERPDGSNFTLKIRSTKLEDSAMYFCASMGTGETQYFGPGTRLLVL.

The sample holds many counts of this clonotype. CDR3 sequence reads: CAISAGNSPLHF. CDR3 sequence (DNA): TGTGCCATCAGTGCGGGGAATTCACCCCTCCACTTT. The rearrangement uses TRBV10-3 and TRBJ1-6; no clear D gene. Per the germline V gene, CDR1 is ENHRY and CDR2 is SYGVKD. The V and J ends lost 4 bases and 7 bases respectively, with 5 bases between them. This CDR3 spans 12 amino acids.

This clonotype was seen more than once but under ten times. The chain is built from TRBV12-3 or TRBV12-4 and TRBJ2-7, with a tentative D call TRBD1 (5 bases). Trimming cost V 6 bases and J 6 bases, with 12 bases left between them. The CDR3 has 12 residues. CDR3 sequence reads: CASRPQGCEQYV. For the CDR3, the DNA is TGTGCCAGCAGGCCTCAGGGTTGCGAGCAGTACGTC.

This clonotype has just a few counts. The V call is TRBV10-3, the J call TRBJ1-1; the D gene is possibly TRBD1 (5 bases). Trimming shortened V by 6 bases and J by 0 bases, and 17 bases separated the two germline ends. Germline-derived CDR1 and CDR2 are ENHRY and SYGVKD. This CDR3 comprises 16 residues. CDR3 in DNA: TGTGCCATCAGCGGGGCCGACAGACAGATGAACACTGAAGCTTTCTTT. This sequence encodes CAISGADRQMNTEAFF.

This clonotype was recorded at least ten times. CDR3 loop: CASSADMTGNTIYF. DNA for the CDR3: TGTGCCAGCAGCGCCGACATGACTGGAAACACCATATATTTT. V and J are TRBV7-2 and TRBJ1-3, with D unclear. The CDR3 extends over 14 amino acids. Trimming took off 5 bases at V and 2 bases at J, with 10 bases between the two ends. Per germline, CDR1 SGHTA and CDR2 FQGNSA.